Below are 9 T cell receptor beta chains sequenced from a single sample in a study of T cell responses to AZD1222 COVID-19 vaccine (dated by TCRdb to the early 2020s). Preparation of the library involved the immunoSEQ multiplex PCR assay. Here the immuneACCESS table is served through TCRdb, limited to in-frame sequences with V and J called. Missing clones are a known gap in these copies; in checked studies unresolved V genes cover under half, and the rest lacks a known reason. This sample holds 150,000 or so clones; 90% to 95% were observed only once. The top ten constitute 1.4% to 1.5% of the sample. Reading the label with the study, this specimen's time point is: baseline before first vaccination. The input for sequencing was peripheral blood, taken on day 0 of AZD1222 vaccination. The receptors stem from an adult in good health.

J is TRBJ2-1 and V is TRBV7-2, with 9 bases matching TRBD2. The ends lost 5 bases at V and 0 bases at J; junction bases unmatched: 2. CDR3 size: 15 residues. Germline CDR1 SGHTA, CDR2 FQGNSA. This chain's CDR3 is CASSISGSSYNEQFF. The CDR3 bases are TGTGCCAGCAGCATTAGCGGGAGCTCCTACAATGAGCAGTTCTTC.

The chain uses TRBV3-1 (or the pseudogene TRBV3-2) and TRBJ1-4; D is unresolved. The CDR3 totals 16 residues. Trimming removed 4 bases at V and 5 bases at J, with 17 bases between. In germline, CDR1 is LGHDT, CDR2 YNNKEL (reference sequence). CDR3 in DNA: TGTGCCAGCAGCCCCCCGAGCGCGGGTGAGAATGAAAAACTGTTTTTT. Its translation is CASSPPSAGENEKLFF.

Here the CDR3 reads CASSVSGQGRYGYTF. The CDR3, as DNA: TGTGCCAGCAGTGTTTCAGGACAGGGTCGCTATGGCTACACCTTC. The chain has TRBV6-4 and TRBJ1-2, with 8 bases matching TRBD1. J was trimmed by 4 bases and V by 4 bases; bases with no gene match: 8. Germline assignment: CDR1 MRHNA and CDR2 SNTAGT. The CDR3 runs 15 residues.

The J gene is TRBJ2-3, the V gene TRBV2; D ambiguous. The CDR3 loop spans 15 amino acids. Germline loops: CDR1 SNHLY, CDR2 FYNNEI. Trimming removed 1 base at V and 0 bases at J, with 8 bases between. CDR3 residues: CASSEGQPSTDTQYF. In nucleotides, the CDR3 is TGTGCCAGCAGTGAAGGGCAGCCTAGCACAGATACGCAGTATTTT.

The V call is TRBV7-2, the J call TRBJ1-6; 9 bases align to TRBD1. V trimming: 0 bases; J trimming: 10 bases; junction bases outside the gene matches: 7. CDR1 and CDR2 (germline): SGHTA, FQGNSA. The CDR3 extends over 16 amino acids. The CDR3 is CASSLAPTGGGSPLHF. In DNA form, the CDR3 reads TGTGCCAGCAGCTTAGCCCCGACAGGGGGTGGATCACCCCTCCACTTT.

The J gene is TRBJ2-3, the V gene TRBV15; D uncertain. Germline V gives CDR1 LNHNV, CDR2 YYDKDF (reference sequence). The CDR3 is 11 residues long. Trimming removed 5 bases at V and 6 bases at J, with 6 bases between. The CDR3 protein is CATSGTDTQYF. CDR3 sequence (DNA): TGTGCCACCAGCGGTACTGATACGCAGTATTTT.

The rearrangement uses TRBV4-1 and TRBJ2-7, with D perhaps TRBD2 (6 bases). In germline, CDR1 is MGHRA, CDR2 YSYEKL. This CDR3 contains 15 residues. Trimming stripped 4 bases from V and 3 bases from J, with 16 bases between. CDR3 loop: CASSPGVREVYEQYF. Here the CDR3 DNA reads TGCGCCAGCAGCCCGGGGGTTCGAGAAGTCTACGAGCAGTACTTC.

A single count supports this clone. The rearrangement uses TRBV12-3 or TRBV12-4 and TRBJ2-4; D not certain. CDR3 size: 11 residues. The ends were cut back, 4 bases at V and 7 bases at J, with 5 bases in the middle. The CDR3, as DNA: TGTGCCAGCAGTTCGAGCAACATTCAGTACTTC. Its protein is CASSSSNIQYF.

This clone showed up just once. This sequence joins TRBV19 and TRBJ1-1; D perhaps matches TRBD1 (5 bases). The CDR3 length is 14 residues. Germline V gene data show CDR1 as LNHDA and CDR2 as SQIVND (reference sequence). The V end lost 3 bases, the J end lost 11 bases, and 19 bases lay between the germline ends. The CDR3 here is CASSIRGSGPRAFF. Written as DNA, the CDR3 is TGTGCCAGTAGTATCAGAGGTTCAGGGCCTAGGGCTTTCTTT. Full variable domain (outside the CDR3, taken from reference TRBV19 and TRBJ1-1): DGGITQSPKYLFRKEGQNVTLSCEQNLNHDAMYWYRQDPGQGLRLIYYSQIVNDFQKGDIAEGYSVSREKKESFPLTVTSAQKNPTAFYLCASSIRGSGPRAFFGQGTRLTVV.